Below are 30 T cell receptor beta chains sequenced from a single sample in a study of T cell changes during pregnancy in multiple sclerosis. Produced via immunoSEQ multiplex PCR; TCRdb's table is partial and in-frame only. Among some 60,000 clones listed, about nine tenths were seen once. The sample in question was CD4+ T cells from peripheral blood mononuclear cells, obtained in the third trimester of pregnancy. The receptor source for this set is a female donor with multiple sclerosis, enrolled in a pregnancy study.

The chain is built from TRBV7-9 and TRBJ1-1; 8 bases line up with TRBD1. J gave up 6 bases and V 5 bases, and 14 bases lay outside the gene matches. The V gene's germline CDR1 is SEHNR and CDR2 FQNEAQ (reference sequence). This CDR3 comprises 16 residues. CDR3 nucleotide sequence: TGTGCCAGCAGCCCTACTTGGACAGGGTATAGGGCTGAAGCTTTCTTT. Translation: CASSPTWTGYRAEAFF.

Only one count was recorded for this clone. CDR3 nucleotide sequence: TGTGCCAGCAGTGTTGAGACAGGGACCAATCAGCCCCAGCATTTT. Translated: CASSVETGTNQPQHF. The chain couples TRBV6-1 to TRBJ1-5; 7 bases map to TRBD1. This CDR3 is built from 15 residues. After removal of 4 bases from V and 3 bases from J, the junction contained 6 bases not matched to a gene. CDR1 and CDR2 (germline): MNHNS, SASEGT.

This clone appeared a single time. The chain employs TRBV7-9 and TRBJ1-1; TRBD1 matches 8 bases. Trimming took 5 bases from V and 6 from J; bases not matched to a gene: 8. Germline CDR1 SEHNR, CDR2 FQNEAQ (reference sequence). CDR3 length: 14 amino acids. Written as DNA, the CDR3 is TGTGCCAGCAGCCGGCATCAGGGGGCGGCTGAAGCTTTCTTT. It encodes CASSRHQGAAEAFF.

This rearrangement joins TRBV2 to TRBJ1-1, with 9 positions matching TRBD1. Germline V gives CDR1 SNHLY, CDR2 FYNNEI. The V and J ends lost 7 bases and 3 bases, in that order; junction bases with no gene match: 18. CDR3 size: 18 residues. The chain's CDR3 is CASNTFPGQGGIDTEAFF. As DNA, the CDR3 is TGTGCCAGCAACACTTTCCCGGGACAGGGTGGCATTGACACTGAAGCTTTCTTT.

This chain joins TRBV27 and TRBJ1-4, with a weak D call TRBD1 (6 bases). CDR3 length: 15 amino acids. V lost 6 bases, J lost 10 bases, and 21 bases lay in between. CDR1 is MNHEY and CDR2 is SMNVEV in the germline V gene (reference sequence). As DNA, the CDR3 is TGTGCCAGCAGCCCGAAAATAAACAGGGATGGAAAACTGTTTTTT. This translates into CASSPKINRDGKLFF.

The J gene is TRBJ1-3, the V gene TRBV5-1, with 7 bases fitting TRBD1. With 5 bases clipped from V and 5 bases from J, the junction kept 7 bases outside the gene matches. The CDR3 extends over 14 amino acids. CDR1 and CDR2 (germline): SGHRS, YFSETQ. CDR3 sequence: CASSPDRTRNTIYF. CDR3 DNA sequence: TGCGCCAGCAGTCCGGACAGGACCCGAAACACCATATATTTT.

The chain has TRBV6-1 and TRBJ1-4; TRBD1 matches 7 bases. Germline CDR1 is MNHNS and CDR2 is SASEGT. CDR3 size: 16 residues. V lost 4 bases and J lost 2; bases outside the gene matches: 7. CDR3: CASSGQLTGTNEKLFF. CDR3 in DNA: TGTGCCAGCAGTGGCCAACTGACAGGGACTAATGAAAAACTGTTTTTT.

This chain's CDR3 is CASSIGGRGARQPQHF. The CDR3 nucleotides read TGTGCCAGTAGTATAGGGGGCCGGGGGGCTCGCCAGCCCCAGCATTTT. V gene TRBV19 combines with J gene TRBJ1-5; a possible D gene is TRBD1 (6 bases). With 1 base removed from V and 7 bases from J, the gap between germline ends came to 17 bases. This CDR3 has 16 residues. Germline CDR1 LNHDA, CDR2 SQIVND (reference sequence).

In this sample, this clone turned up a few times. The chain's CDR3 is CASSKQGKANTEAFF. The CDR3 DNA reads as TGTGCCAGCAGCAAACAGGGGAAGGCGAACACTGAAGCTTTCTTT. The rearrangement uses TRBV6-5 and TRBJ1-1; 7 positions agree with TRBD1. V lost 6 bases and J lost 1; bases outside the gene matches: 8. This CDR3 is built from 15 residues. Germline loops: CDR1 MNHEY, CDR2 SVGAGI.

The V call is TRBV5-1, the J call TRBJ1-1; 7 bases match TRBD1. CDR1 is SGHRS and CDR2 is YFSETQ in the germline V gene. The CDR3 length is 14 residues. J lost 3 bases, V lost 2 bases, and 4 bases had no gene match. The CDR3 DNA follows: TGCGCCAGCAGCTTAGCAGGGGGAGACACTGAAGCTTTCTTT. Protein: CASSLAGGDTEAFF.

The chain is built from TRBV6-1 and TRBJ2-7; 8 bases are a match to TRBD2. After removal of 4 bases from V and 3 bases from J, the junction contained 8 bases not matched to a gene. The CDR3 extends over 15 amino acids. In germline, CDR1 is MNHNS, CDR2 SASEGT. CDR3 protein: CASSVLSGGVYEQYF. CDR3 DNA: TGTGCCAGCAGTGTACTAAGCGGGGGTGTCTACGAGCAGTACTTC.

The V gene is TRBV30, the J gene TRBJ1-5, with D perhaps TRBD1 (5 bases). This CDR3 has 13 residues. With 1 base removed from V and 7 bases from J, the gap between germline ends came to 11 bases. In germline, CDR1 is GTSNPN, CDR2 SVGIG (reference sequence). The CDR3 sequence is CAWSAGHNQPQHF. The CDR3 DNA reads TGTGCCTGGAGTGCTGGACACAACCAGCCCCAGCATTTT.

The table lists this clone with a few counts. This chain links TRBV19 with TRBJ2-2; D unresolved. CDR3 length: 13 residues. Germline V gene sequence: CDR1 LNHDA, CDR2 SQIVND (reference sequence). The V end lost 8 bases, the J end lost 2 bases, and 9 bases lay between the germline ends. The CDR3 bases are TGTGCCAGTGGGCGAATAAACACCGGGGAGCTGTTTTTT. It specifies CASGRINTGELFF. Full variable domain (missing parts from reference TRBV19 and TRBJ2-2): DGGITQSPKYLFRKEGQNVTLSCEQNLNHDAMYWYRQDPGQGLRLIYYSQIVNDFQKGDIAEGYSVSREKKESFPLTVTSAQKNPTAFYLCASGRINTGELFFGEGSRLTVL.

V is TRBV10-3 and J is TRBJ2-6; TRBD1 matches at 9 bases. The germline CDR1 and CDR2 sequences are ENHRY and SYGVKD. The CDR3 covers 17 residues. With 4 bases clipped from V and 2 bases from J, the junction kept 6 bases outside the gene matches. CDR3 region: CAISGGQGKPGANVLTF. CDR3 nucleotides: TGTGCCATCAGTGGGGGACAGGGAAAGCCTGGGGCCAACGTCCTGACTTTC.

This clone was seen only once. V and J are TRBV2 and TRBJ2-2; no clear D. This CDR3 is 16 amino acids long. The V and J ends lost 2 bases and 5 bases respectively, with 15 bases between them. CDR1 is SNHLY and CDR2 is FYNNEI in the germline V gene. DNA of the CDR3: TGTGCCAGCAGTGAATCCGTCGTTTTCGGGACCGGGGAGCTGTTTTTT. Translation gives CASSESVVFGTGELFF.

The chain links TRBV9 to TRBJ2-7; no definite D call. The CDR3 runs 15 residues. V lost 1 base to trimming and J lost 0 bases, with 11 bases between them. Per the germline V gene, CDR1 is SGDLS and CDR2 is YYNGEE. The CDR3 DNA follows: TGTGCCAGCAGCGTAACCGGGTCGGGCTCCTACGAGCAGTACTTC. Translation gives CASSVTGSGSYEQYF.

The chain has TRBV18 and TRBJ2-7; TRBD2 is a possible D gene (5 bases). The V end was cut by 6 bases, the J end by 3 bases, with 15 bases between. Germline loops: CDR1 KGHSH, CDR2 LQKENI. There are 14 residues in the CDR3. This CDR3 reads CASSLLGEIYEQYF. Here the CDR3 DNA reads TGTGCCAGCTCTCTACTAGGTGAAATCTACGAGCAGTACTTC.

The chain recombines TRBV10-3 with TRBJ2-7; D gene ambiguous. Germline values: CDR1 ENHRY, CDR2 SYGVKD. Trimming took 6 bases from V and 0 from J, leaving 15 bases between them. The CDR3 is 15 residues long. CDR3 loop: CAISEQTASSYEQYF. CDR3 in DNA: TGTGCCATCAGCGAACAGACGGCGAGCTCCTACGAGCAGTACTTC.

This chain links TRBV25-1 with TRBJ2-2; TRBD2 agrees at 8 bases. CDR3 length: 15 residues. Germline V gives CDR1 MGHDK, CDR2 SYGVNS. Unmatched junction bases numbered 5, after V lost 4 bases and J lost 4 bases. The chain's CDR3 is CASSAPGGGTGELFF. The CDR3 DNA reads as TGTGCCAGCAGTGCCCCCGGGGGGGGCACCGGGGAGCTGTTTTTT.

This chain uses TRBV4-1 with TRBJ1-6; TRBD1 matches 8 bases. This CDR3 is 17 amino acids long. Germline V CDR1 and CDR2: MGHRA, YSYEKL. V was pared by 0 bases and J by 7 bases, with 8 bases of the junction left unmatched. CDR3 sequence (DNA): TGCGCCAGCAGCCAAGATTACGCAGGGGGCAAGAATTCACCCCTCCACTTT. It specifies CASSQDYAGGKNSPLHF.

V gene TRBV10-3 combines with J gene TRBJ1-1, with 8 bases fitting TRBD1. CDR3 length: 13 amino acids. Germline lookup yields CDR1 ENHRY and CDR2 SYGVKD. V lost 2 bases, J lost 10 bases, and 6 bases stayed unmatched. The CDR3 DNA follows: TGTGCCATCAGTGAGGGACAGGGTGGTTCAGCTTTCTTT. It encodes CAISEGQGGSAFF.

This clone turned up a few times. The chain employs TRBV7-9 and TRBJ1-2, with 8 bases aligning to TRBD1. J gave up 8 bases and V 7 bases, and 12 bases lay outside the gene matches. CDR3 length: 14 amino acids. In germline, CDR1 is SEHNR, CDR2 FQNEAQ (reference sequence). The CDR3 DNA sequence: TGTGCCAGCACCCGAGAGGACAGGGTTAAAGGCTACACCTTC. Encoded protein: CASTREDRVKGYTF.

The chain joins TRBV6-1 to TRBJ2-3; possibly TRBD2 for D (5 bases). In germline, CDR1 is MNHNS, CDR2 SASEGT. Trimming cost V 2 bases and J 5 bases, with 17 bases left between them. This CDR3 region has 16 residues. DNA for the CDR3: TGTGCCAGCAGTGAATCGTCGGTAACTAGAGGAGATACGCAGTATTTT. Its translation is CASSESSVTRGDTQYF.

V and J are TRBV9 and TRBJ1-6; 8 bases map to TRBD1. Germline V gene sequence: CDR1 SGDLS, CDR2 YYNGEE. Unmatched junction bases numbered 5, after V lost 3 bases and J lost 9 bases. This CDR3 contains 14 residues. The CDR3 spells CASSAQGTGSPLHF. For the CDR3, the DNA is TGTGCCAGCAGCGCCCAGGGGACAGGTTCACCCCTCCACTTT. The whole variable domain, remainder taken from reference TRBV9 and TRBJ1-6, is DSGVTQTPKHLITATGQRVTLRCSPRSGDLSVYWYQQSLDQGLQFLIQYYNGEERAKGNILERFSAQQFPDLHSELNLSSLELGDSALYFCASSAQGTGSPLHFGNGTRLTVT.

CDR3 sequence reads: CASSRSGASDEKLFF. In DNA form, the CDR3 reads TGCGCCAGCAGCCGCAGCGGGGCGTCGGATGAAAAACTGTTTTTT. The rearrangement joins TRBV5-1 to TRBJ1-4, with D maybe TRBD1 (5 bases). V was clipped by 4 bases and J by 6 bases, with 16 bases between them. Germline lookup yields CDR1 SGHRS and CDR2 YFSETQ. The CDR3 is 15 residues long.

DNA of the CDR3: TGTGCCAGCAGCTTAGGTCCCTTCACAGATACGCAGTATTTT. Its translation is CASSLGPFTDTQYF. The V call is TRBV11-1, the J call TRBJ2-3; D call uncertain. Germline values: CDR1 SGHAT, CDR2 FQDESV (reference sequence). This CDR3 contains 14 residues. Trimming pared 1 base from V and 2 bases from J, leaving 7 bases between.

This clone was detected once. The gene calls are TRBV7-9 and TRBJ2-5, with D maybe TRBD1 (6 bases). The CDR3 spans 16 residues. CDR1 SEHNR and CDR2 FQNEAQ come from the germline V gene (reference sequence). Between the trimmed V and J ends, which lost 8 bases and 0 bases, there was a span of 19 bases. CDR3 coding DNA: TGTGCCAGCTCCCGTAGGGGGTCGCTGTACCAAGAGACCCAGTACTTC. This sequence encodes CASSRRGSLYQETQYF.

V gene TRBV7-9 combines with J gene TRBJ2-7; 10 nucleotides agree with TRBD1. Germline values: CDR1 SEHNR, CDR2 FQNEAQ (reference sequence). V was pared by 3 bases and J by 2 bases, with 1 base of the junction left unmatched. This CDR3 contains 14 residues. CDR3 nucleotide sequence: TGTGCCAGCAGCTTGGACAGGGGGGCCTACGAGCAGTACTTC. Protein: CASSLDRGAYEQYF.

The chain uses TRBV7-8 and TRBJ2-1; 7 nucleotides match TRBD2. CDR3 length: 15 residues. Trimming took 5 bases from V and 7 from J; bases not matched to a gene: 11. Germline loops: CDR1 SGHVS, CDR2 FQNEAQ. The CDR3, as DNA: TGTGCCAGCAGCGCCAGGCTAGCGGAGGAAAATGAGCAGTTCTTC. It codes for CASSARLAEENEQFF.

This chain uses TRBV19 with TRBJ1-5; TRBD1 is a possible D gene (5 bases). The CDR3 has 14 amino acids. The germline gives CDR1 LNHDA, CDR2 SQIVND (reference sequence). Trimming shortened V by 7 bases and J by 6 bases, and 16 bases separated the two germline ends. The CDR3 sequence is CASTLWGDRQPQHF. The DNA of the CDR3 is TGTGCCAGTACCCTGTGGGGGGATCGTCAGCCCCAGCATTTT.